The T cell receptor (beta chain) described here comes from a study of blood T cell repertoires in COVID-19. Study overall: The United States, Italy and Spain provided the acute and convalescent COVID-19 samples. PBMCs, B-cell-depleted T cells, or T cells were the source of the cDNA or gDNA that made up the material.

The authors' processing: Estimation of nucleated cell counts was performed using reference gene primer amplification. The assay was immunoSEQ multiplex PCR, and TCRdb's table has in-frame clones only and misses some. The V and J calls and clone size come from that table; D and trimming were worked out from the DNA. The sample shows approximately 190,000 clones, 70% to 85% of them seen only once. The TCR sequence derives from a woman in her 30s with acute or convalescent COVID-19. Sequencing was done on a sample of peripheral blood.

The CDR3 loop is CSAVQGTSNTGELFF. The CDR3 nucleotides read TGCAGCGCCGTACAGGGGACCTCGAACACCGGGGAGCTGTTTTTT. This chain links TRBV29-1 with TRBJ2-2; 7 bases map to TRBD1. This CDR3 spans 15 amino acids. V lost 7 bases, J lost 0 bases, and 8 bases stayed unmatched. CDR1 SQVTM and CDR2 ANQGSEA come from the germline V gene.